This entry lists 22 T cell receptor beta chains sequenced from one sample in a study of cytomegalovirus exposure and HLA in healthy donors. It was with 60 Vbeta and 13 Jbeta primers that the PCR ran. The protocol was immunoSEQ multiplex PCR, while the TCRdb copy is restricted to in-frame clones and leaves out a portion. The sample carries 100,000 to 120,000 clones, about 80% recorded once. Sequences were obtained from PBMCs. All receptors come from a woman aged 55-69 years in good health and CMV-seropositive.

This rearrangement joins TRBV27 to TRBJ2-5, with 8 positions matching TRBD1. Germline V CDR1 and CDR2: MNHEY, SMNVEV (reference sequence). The CDR3 is made up of 18 amino acids. Trimming took 6 bases from V and 7 from J; bases not matched to a gene: 22. This CDR3 is CASRTYPSDRVGLGTQYF. The CDR3 DNA sequence: TGTGCCAGCAGAACTTACCCTTCGGACAGGGTAGGCCTGGGGACCCAGTACTTC.

This chain uses TRBV28 with TRBJ1-6, with TRBD1 as a possible D gene (6 bases). The germline gives CDR1 MDHEN, CDR2 SYDVKM. Trimming left V 6 bases short and J 18 bases short, with 18 bases between. The CDR3 runs 12 residues. This chain's CDR3 is CASRSPGQGPHF. DNA of the CDR3: TGTGCCAGCAGGTCTCCGGGACAAGGACCCCACTTT.

J is TRBJ2-3 and V is TRBV4-1, with TRBD2 identical over 13 bases. The CDR3 totals 16 residues. The germline V gene has CDR1 MGHRA and CDR2 YSYEKL. V trimming: 4 bases; J trimming: 4 bases; junction bases outside the gene matches: 5. The CDR3 bases are TGCGCCAGCAGCCGGGGACTAGCGGGGAGGGCAGATACGCAGTATTTT. Residues: CASSRGLAGRADTQYF.

The chain combines TRBV7-9 with TRBJ2-1; 13 nucleotides align to TRBD2. The ends lost 5 bases at V and 10 bases at J; junction bases unmatched: 14. Germline V gene lookup returns CDR1 SEHNR and CDR2 FQNEAQ (reference sequence). This CDR3 is 17 amino acids long. The CDR3 protein is CASSAPTSGRSRGEQFF. The CDR3 bases are TGTGCCAGCAGCGCGCCGACTAGCGGGAGGTCGAGAGGGGAGCAGTTCTTC.

The gene calls are TRBV6-5 and TRBJ2-1; 7 bases fit TRBD2. The V segment lost 3 bases and the J segment 8 bases; nucleotides outside the gene matches: 7. Germline values: CDR1 MNHEY, CDR2 SVGAGI. CDR3 size: 14 residues. The CDR3 DNA is TGTGCCAGCAGTTATCTGAGCGGGGATGATGAGCAGTTCTTC. It specifies CASSYLSGDDEQFF.

The chain has TRBV5-6 and TRBJ2-7, with D maybe TRBD1 (6 bases). Trimming shortened V by 2 bases and J by 1 base, and 10 bases separated the two germline ends. The CDR3 is 14 amino acids. Germline values: CDR1 SGHDT, CDR2 YYEEEE. CDR3 protein: CASSFPTGSYEQYF. DNA for the CDR3: TGTGCCAGCAGCTTCCCGACAGGTTCCTACGAGCAGTACTTC. The full variable domain, in which reference TRBV5-6 and TRBJ2-7 provide the parts outside the CDR3, is DAGVTQSPTHLIKTRGQQVTLRCSPKSGHDTVSWYQQALGQGPQFIFQYYEEEERQRGNFPDRFSGHQFPNYSSELNVNALLLGDSALYLCASSFPTGSYEQYFGPGTRLTVT.

The chain has TRBV20-1 and TRBJ2-1; D possibly corresponds to TRBD2 (6 bases). The CDR3 has 9 amino acids. Germline V CDR1 and CDR2: DFQATT, SNEGSKA (reference sequence). The CDR3 loop is CRGAGDRFF. The CDR3 DNA is TGCAGGGGAGCGGGTGACCGGTTCTTC.

The rearrangement uses TRBV5-6 and TRBJ1-3; a possible D gene is TRBD1 (6 bases). The CDR3 is 15 residues long. The germline CDR1 and CDR2 sequences are SGHDT and YYEEEE. Deletions cut 4 bases from V and 2 bases from J, with 13 bases between. CDR3 bases: TGTGCCAGCAGCCCTCTGCAGGGGACTGGAAACACCATATATTTT. Translating it yields CASSPLQGTGNTIYF.

The sample holds a few counts of this clone. The V gene is TRBV7-9, the J gene TRBJ1-2; a possible D gene is TRBD1 (5 bases). Per germline, CDR1 SEHNR and CDR2 FQNEAQ (reference sequence). The V end was cut by 5 bases, the J end by 7 bases, with 20 bases between. The CDR3 sequence is 15 residues long. The DNA for the CDR3 is TGTGCCAGCAGCCGTTGGGGCTTAGGGAAAGGTGGCTACACCTTC. Translating it yields CASSRWGLGKGGYTF.

V and J are TRBV4-2 and TRBJ2-7; possibly TRBD1 for D (6 bases). Germline CDR1 reads LGHNA; CDR2 reads YNFKEQ. The CDR3 length is 14 residues. Trimming pared 3 bases from V and 4 bases from J, leaving 13 bases between. CDR3: CASSQDGGTYEQYF. The CDR3 nucleotides are TGTGCCAGCAGCCAGGATGGGGGCACTTACGAGCAGTACTTC.

CDR3 amino acids: CASSVTSGKSYEQYF. CDR3 nucleotides: TGTGCCAGTAGTGTAACTAGCGGGAAGTCCTACGAGCAGTACTTC. This chain joins TRBV19 and TRBJ2-7, with TRBD2 identical over 10 bases. Per germline, CDR1 LNHDA and CDR2 SQIVND (reference sequence). The V gene end was trimmed by 5 bases and the J gene end by 1 base; junction bases not matched to a gene: 5. The CDR3 consists of 15 residues.

This sequence joins TRBV27 and TRBJ2-5; TRBD2 might be the D (6 bases). This CDR3 region has 17 residues. V was trimmed by 6 bases and J by 2 bases, leaving 22 bases between them. Per germline, CDR1 MNHEY and CDR2 SMNVEV (reference sequence). CDR3 nucleotides: TGTGCCAGCAGCTCCCAGAAGGGCGGGACGGATCAAGAGACCCAGTACTTC. It yields the protein CASSSQKGGTDQETQYF.

CDR3 sequence reads: CASSQQYSLAINEQFF. The CDR3 DNA reads as TGTGCCAGCAGCCAACAATACTCACTAGCGATCAATGAGCAGTTCTTC. The chain is built from TRBV14 and TRBJ2-1; TRBD2 matches 7 bases. J lost 6 bases, V lost 2 bases, and 10 bases had no gene match. This CDR3 comprises 16 residues. The germline V gene encodes CDR1 SGHDN and CDR2 FVKESK.

This clone was counted once. One end of the junction varies from germline; a read error may be responsible. The chain combines TRBV7-6 with TRBJ1-2; D unresolved. The CDR3 totals 14 residues. Germline CDR1 reads SGHVS; CDR2 reads FNYEAQ. CDR3 loop: CAGSLEPGNYGYTF. CDR3 coding DNA: TGTGCCGGCAGCTTAGAACCGGGGAACTATGGCTACACCTTC.

The chain combines TRBV7-2 with TRBJ2-5; D gene ambiguous. This CDR3 is 11 amino acids long. The germline CDR1 and CDR2 sequences are SGHTA and FQGNSA. Trimming shortened V by 0 bases and J by 8 bases, and 4 bases separated the two germline ends. The CDR3 sequence is CASSLAVTQYF. The CDR3 bases are TGTGCCAGCAGCTTAGCCGTTACCCAGTACTTC.

The genes are TRBV7-2 and TRBJ2-2; no firm D call. There are 14 residues in the CDR3. The germline gives CDR1 SGHTA, CDR2 FQGNSA. V gave up 1 base and J gave up 4 bases, with 7 bases separating them. CDR3 sequence (DNA): TGTGCCAGCAGCTTAGTGAGTAGCACCGGGGAGCTGTTTTTT. Its translation: CASSLVSSTGELFF.

The rearrangement links TRBV29-1 to TRBJ2-7; a weak D match, TRBD2 (5 bases). The ends were cut back, 3 bases at V and 4 bases at J, with 10 bases in the middle. Germline V gene lookup returns CDR1 SQVTM and CDR2 ANQGSEA. The CDR3 is 12 residues long. CDR3 protein: CSVEASNYEQYF. For the CDR3, the DNA is TGCAGCGTTGAGGCTAGCAATTACGAGCAGTACTTC.

The V call is TRBV10-3, the J call TRBJ1-5; the D gene is possibly TRBD1 (5 bases). V was clipped by 8 bases and J by 0 bases, with 11 bases between them. CDR3 size: 14 residues. Germline CDR1 and CDR2: ENHRY and SYGVKD. The CDR3 reads CAIGEGRSNQPQHF. As DNA, the CDR3 is TGTGCCATCGGGGAGGGACGTAGCAATCAGCCCCAGCATTTT.

The chain has TRBV19 and TRBJ2-3; 9 bases are shared with TRBD2. The germline V gene has CDR1 LNHDA and CDR2 SQIVND (reference sequence). V trimming: 3 bases; J trimming: 5 bases; junction bases outside the gene matches: 3. The CDR3 extends over 14 amino acids. CDR3 nucleotide sequence: TGTGCCAGTAGTATCACTAGCGGGCAAGATACGCAGTATTTT. It specifies CASSITSGQDTQYF.

The chain combines TRBV6-5 with TRBJ2-2, with D possibly matching TRBD1 (5 bases). Trimming left V 6 bases short and J 1 base short, with 9 bases between. This CDR3 comprises 14 residues. Germline V lookup: CDR1 MNHEY, CDR2 SVGAGI. CDR3 DNA sequence: TGTGCCAGCAGACCCGGACAGAACACCGGGGAGCTGTTTTTT. This codes for CASRPGQNTGELFF.

CDR3 protein: CASSQATGPREKLFF. Written as DNA, the CDR3 is TGTGCCAGCAGCCAAGCGACAGGGCCAAGGGAAAAACTGTTTTTT. J is TRBJ1-4 and V is TRBV11-1; 7 nucleotides align to TRBD1. The V segment lost 5 bases and the J segment 8 bases; nucleotides outside the gene matches: 11. The CDR3 length is 15 residues. CDR1 SGHAT and CDR2 FQDESV come from the germline V gene (reference sequence).

The chain has TRBV5-5 and TRBJ2-5; D might be TRBD1 (6 bases). The germline V and J ends were trimmed by 4 bases and 4 bases, with 14 bases remaining between them. Germline V gives CDR1 SGHKS, CDR2 YYEKEE (reference sequence). The CDR3 runs 14 residues. The CDR3 is CASSHNGGRETQYF. The CDR3 bases are TGTGCCAGCAGCCATAATGGGGGCAGAGAGACCCAGTACTTC. The whole variable domain, filled in from reference TRBV5-5 and TRBJ2-5, reads DAGVTQSPTHLIKTRGQQVTLRCSPISGHKSVSWYQQVLGQGPQFIFQYYEKEERGRGNFPDRFSARQFPNYSSELNVNALLLGDSALYLCASSHNGGRETQYFGPGTRLLVL.